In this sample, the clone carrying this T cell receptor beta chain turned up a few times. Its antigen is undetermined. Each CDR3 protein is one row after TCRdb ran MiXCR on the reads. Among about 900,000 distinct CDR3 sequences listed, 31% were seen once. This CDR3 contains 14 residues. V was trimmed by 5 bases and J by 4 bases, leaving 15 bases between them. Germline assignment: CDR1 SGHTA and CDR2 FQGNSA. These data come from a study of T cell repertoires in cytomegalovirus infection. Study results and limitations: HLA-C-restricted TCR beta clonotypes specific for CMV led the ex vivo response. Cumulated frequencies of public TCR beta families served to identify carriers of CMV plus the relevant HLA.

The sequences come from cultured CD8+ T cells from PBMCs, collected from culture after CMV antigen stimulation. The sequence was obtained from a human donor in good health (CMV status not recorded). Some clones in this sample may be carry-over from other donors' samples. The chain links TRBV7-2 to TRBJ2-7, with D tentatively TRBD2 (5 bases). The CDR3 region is CASSPLDRTYEQYF. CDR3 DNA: TGTGCCAGCAGCCCCTTGGACCGGACTTACGAGCAGTACTTC.